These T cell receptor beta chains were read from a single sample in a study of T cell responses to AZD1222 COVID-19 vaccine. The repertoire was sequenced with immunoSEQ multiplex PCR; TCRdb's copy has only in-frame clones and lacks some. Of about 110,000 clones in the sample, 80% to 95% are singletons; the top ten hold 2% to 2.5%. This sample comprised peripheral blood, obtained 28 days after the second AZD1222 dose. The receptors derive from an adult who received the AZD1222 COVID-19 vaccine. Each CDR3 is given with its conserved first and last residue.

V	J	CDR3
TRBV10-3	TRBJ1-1	CAISRGEVEAFF
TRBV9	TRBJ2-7	CASSVGTSGGYEQYF
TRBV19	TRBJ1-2	CASKREQDYGYTF
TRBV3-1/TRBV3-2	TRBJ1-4	CASSQDWTGANEKLFF
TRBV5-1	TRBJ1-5	CASSLTGAPDQPQHF
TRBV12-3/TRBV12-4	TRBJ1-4	CASKLVGGEKLFF
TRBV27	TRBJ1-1	CANSLSWDSAEAFF
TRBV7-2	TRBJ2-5	CASSLPTSGVETQYF
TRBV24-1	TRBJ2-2	CATSDRPGLESGELFF
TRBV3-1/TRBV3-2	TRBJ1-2	CASSQVVGASYGYTF
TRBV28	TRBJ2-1	CASRAQGFPYNEQFF
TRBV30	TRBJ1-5	CAWSGGSNQPQHF
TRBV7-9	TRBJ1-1	CASSPAGRGILNTEAFF
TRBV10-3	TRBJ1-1	CAINGLFGGTEAFF
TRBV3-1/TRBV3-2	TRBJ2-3	CASSQDAGGLSDTQYF
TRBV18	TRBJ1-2	CASSLDRGRGYTF
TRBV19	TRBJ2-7	CASRGDNSYEQYF
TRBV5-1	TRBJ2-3	CASSKTGTSTDTQYF
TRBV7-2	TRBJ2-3	CASSFRVGGLASDTQYF
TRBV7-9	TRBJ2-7	CASSLGGSSSYEQYF
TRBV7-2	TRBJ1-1	CASSSRTGQLNTEAFF
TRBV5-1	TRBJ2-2	CASSWGTGDTGELFF
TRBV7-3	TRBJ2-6	CASSRPTIPGAGANVLTF
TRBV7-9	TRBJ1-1	CASSLKGVRVTEAFF
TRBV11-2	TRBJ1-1	CASSLGGRLSAMNTEAFF
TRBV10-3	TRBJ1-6	CAISELGGAGSPLHF
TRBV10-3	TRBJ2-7	CAISPTGPAHEQYF
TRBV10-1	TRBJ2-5	CASSAYSGIAKETQYF
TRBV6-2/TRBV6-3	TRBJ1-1	CASSYSFVTGAMNTEAFF
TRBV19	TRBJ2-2	CASNPFQAGELFF
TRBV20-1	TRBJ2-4	CSASDVAALAKNIQYF
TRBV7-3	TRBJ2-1	CASSLTVGSLEQFF
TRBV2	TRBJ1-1	CASRQGGEAFF
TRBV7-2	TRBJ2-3	CASSWTGVGTDTQYF
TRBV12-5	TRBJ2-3	CASGIQSLGIDTQYF
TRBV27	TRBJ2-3	CASSFTGSDTQYF
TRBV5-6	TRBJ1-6	CASSSRDRQSPLHF
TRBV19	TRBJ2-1	CASSIGQGTYNEQFF
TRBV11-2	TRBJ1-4	CASSFRDEKLFF
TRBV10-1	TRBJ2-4	CARRDRVRKNIQYF
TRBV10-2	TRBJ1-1	CASSEQGFTEAFF
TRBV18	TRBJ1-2	CASSYSRTGSLVYGYTF
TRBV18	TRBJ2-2	CASSPNPGQGELFF
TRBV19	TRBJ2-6	CASSISGAGANVLTF
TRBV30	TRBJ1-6	CAWSVPGASPLHF
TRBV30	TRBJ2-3	CAWNLDTRTDTQYF
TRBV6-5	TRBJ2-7	CASRRTRATYEQYF
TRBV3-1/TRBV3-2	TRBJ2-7	CASSQVGQGPRGEQYF
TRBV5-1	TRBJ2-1	CASSLAQGHEQFF
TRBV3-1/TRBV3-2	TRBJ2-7	CASSQGQPLSYEQYF
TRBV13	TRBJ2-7	CASSSDRAYEQYF